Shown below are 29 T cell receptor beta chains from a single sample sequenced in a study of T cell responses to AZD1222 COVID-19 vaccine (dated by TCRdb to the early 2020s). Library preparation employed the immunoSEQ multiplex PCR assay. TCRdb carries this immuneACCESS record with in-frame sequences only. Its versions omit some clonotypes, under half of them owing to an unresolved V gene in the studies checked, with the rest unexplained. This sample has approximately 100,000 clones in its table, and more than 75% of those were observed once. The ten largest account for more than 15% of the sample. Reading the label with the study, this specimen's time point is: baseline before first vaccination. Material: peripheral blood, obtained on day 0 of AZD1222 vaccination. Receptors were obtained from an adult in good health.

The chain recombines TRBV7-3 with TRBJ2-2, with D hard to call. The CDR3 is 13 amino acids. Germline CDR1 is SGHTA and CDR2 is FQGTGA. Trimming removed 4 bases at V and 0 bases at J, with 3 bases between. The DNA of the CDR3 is TGTGCCAGCAGCTCGGCGAACACCGGGGAGCTGTTTTTT. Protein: CASSSANTGELFF. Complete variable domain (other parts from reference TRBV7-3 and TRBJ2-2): GAGVSQTPSNKVTEKGKYVELRCDPISGHTALYWYRQSLGQGPEFLIYFQGTGAADDSGLPNDRFFAVRPEGSVSTLKIQRTERGDSAVYLCASSSANTGELFFGEGSRLTVL.

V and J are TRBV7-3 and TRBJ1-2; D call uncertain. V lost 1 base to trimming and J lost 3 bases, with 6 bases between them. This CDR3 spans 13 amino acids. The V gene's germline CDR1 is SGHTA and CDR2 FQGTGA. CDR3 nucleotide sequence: TGTGCCAGCAGCTTAAACAAGGACTATGGCTACACCTTC. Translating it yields CASSLNKDYGYTF.

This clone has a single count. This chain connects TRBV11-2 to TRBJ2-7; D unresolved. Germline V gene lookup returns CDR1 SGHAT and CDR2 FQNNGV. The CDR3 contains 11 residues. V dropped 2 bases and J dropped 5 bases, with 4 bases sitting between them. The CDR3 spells CASSLSNEQYF. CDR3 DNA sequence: TGTGCCAGCAGCTTAAGTAACGAGCAGTACTTC.

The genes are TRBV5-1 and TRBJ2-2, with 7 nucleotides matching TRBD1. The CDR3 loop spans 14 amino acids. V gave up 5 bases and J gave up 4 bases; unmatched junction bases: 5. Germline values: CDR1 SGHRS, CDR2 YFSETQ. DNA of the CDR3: TGCGCCAGCAGTCTGGACAGGCCCACCGGGGAGCTGTTTTTT. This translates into CASSLDRPTGELFF.

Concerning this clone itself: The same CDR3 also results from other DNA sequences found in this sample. This CDR3 reads CASSLTQNTEAFF. The CDR3 DNA sequence: TGTGCCAGCAGTCTCACCCAGAACACTGAAGCTTTCTTT. This sequence joins TRBV3-1 (or the pseudogene TRBV3-2) and TRBJ1-1; D unclear. Trimming left V 6 bases short and J 1 base short, with 9 bases between. The CDR3 is made up of 13 amino acids. The germline CDR1 and CDR2 sequences are LGHDT and YNNKEL (reference sequence).

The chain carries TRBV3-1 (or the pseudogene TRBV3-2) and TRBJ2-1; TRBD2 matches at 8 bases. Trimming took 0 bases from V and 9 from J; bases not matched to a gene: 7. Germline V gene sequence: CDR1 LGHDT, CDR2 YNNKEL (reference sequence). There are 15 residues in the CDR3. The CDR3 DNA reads TGTGCCAGCAGCCAAGATCTCGGGGGGGAAGGTGAGCAGTTCTTC. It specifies CASSQDLGGEGEQFF.

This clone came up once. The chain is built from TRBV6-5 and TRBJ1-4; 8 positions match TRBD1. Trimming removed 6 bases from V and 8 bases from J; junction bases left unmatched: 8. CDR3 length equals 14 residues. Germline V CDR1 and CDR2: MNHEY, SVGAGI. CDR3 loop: CASRPTGEYEKLFF. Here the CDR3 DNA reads TGTGCCAGCAGGCCGACAGGGGAATACGAAAAACTGTTTTTT.

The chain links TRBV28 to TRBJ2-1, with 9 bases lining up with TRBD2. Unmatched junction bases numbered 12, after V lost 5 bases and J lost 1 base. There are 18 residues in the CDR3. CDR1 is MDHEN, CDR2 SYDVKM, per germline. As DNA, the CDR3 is TGTGCCAGCAGTCCCTCACGTTGGGGACTAGCATCCTACAATGAGCAGTTCTTC. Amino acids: CASSPSRWGLASYNEQFF. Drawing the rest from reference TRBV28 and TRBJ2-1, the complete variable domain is DVKVTQSSRYLVKRTGEKVFLECVQDMDHENMFWYRQDPGLGLRLIYFSYDVKMKEKGDIPEGYSVSREKKERFSLILESASTNQTSMYLCASSPSRWGLASYNEQFFGPGTRLTVL.

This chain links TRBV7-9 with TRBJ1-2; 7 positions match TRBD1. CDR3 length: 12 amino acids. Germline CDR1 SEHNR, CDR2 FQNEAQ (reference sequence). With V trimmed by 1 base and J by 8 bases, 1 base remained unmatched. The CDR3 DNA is TGTGCCAGCAGCTTAGAGGGGGCCGGCTACACCTTC. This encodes CASSLEGAGYTF.

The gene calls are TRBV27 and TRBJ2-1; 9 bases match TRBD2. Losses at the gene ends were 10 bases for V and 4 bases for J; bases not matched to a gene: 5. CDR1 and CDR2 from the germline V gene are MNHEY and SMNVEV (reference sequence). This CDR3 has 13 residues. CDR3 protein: CATGTSLYNEQFF. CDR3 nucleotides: TGTGCCACAGGGACTAGCTTGTACAATGAGCAGTTCTTC.

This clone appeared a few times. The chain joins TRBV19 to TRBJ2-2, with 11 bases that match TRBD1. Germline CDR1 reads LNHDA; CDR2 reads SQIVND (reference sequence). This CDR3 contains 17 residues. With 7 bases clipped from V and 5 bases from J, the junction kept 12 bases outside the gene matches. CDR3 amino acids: CASKVGTGGLLTGELFF. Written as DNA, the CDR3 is TGTGCCAGTAAAGTTGGGACAGGGGGACTTTTAACCGGGGAGCTGTTTTTT.

The CDR3 region has the DNA TGTGCCAGCGCCCCATTATCAGACAGGGGGGGCTACACCTTC. It encodes CASAPLSDRGGYTF. The rearrangement joins TRBV28 to TRBJ1-2, with 9 bases identical to TRBD1. V shed 8 bases, J shed 8 bases, and the junction held 12 bases outside the gene matches. Looked up from germline, CDR1 is MDHEN and CDR2 is SYDVKM. CDR3 length: 14 residues.

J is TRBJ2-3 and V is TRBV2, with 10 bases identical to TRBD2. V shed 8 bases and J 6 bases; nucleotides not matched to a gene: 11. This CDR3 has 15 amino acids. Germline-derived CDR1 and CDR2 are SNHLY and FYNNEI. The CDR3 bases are TGTGCCAGCGCGACTAGCGGGTTACAGGGGGATACGCAGTATTTT. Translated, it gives CASATSGLQGDTQYF.

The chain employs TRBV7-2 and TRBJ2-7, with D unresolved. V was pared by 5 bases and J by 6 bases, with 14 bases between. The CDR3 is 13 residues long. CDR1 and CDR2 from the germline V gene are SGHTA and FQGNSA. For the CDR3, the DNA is TGTGCCAGCAGCCATCCGTACCTCGGCGAGCAGTACTTC. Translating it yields CASSHPYLGEQYF.

CDR3 DNA sequence: TGTGCCAGCAGCCAAGAGGTCCGAAGTGGGGCCTTGAGATACGAGCAGTACTTC. This codes for CASSQEVRSGALRYEQYF. The V call is TRBV4-2, the J call TRBJ2-7; possibly TRBD1 for D (5 bases). V lost 0 bases and J 4 bases, leaving 22 bases between the germline ends. There are 18 residues in the CDR3. Per the germline V gene, CDR1 is LGHNA and CDR2 is YNFKEQ.

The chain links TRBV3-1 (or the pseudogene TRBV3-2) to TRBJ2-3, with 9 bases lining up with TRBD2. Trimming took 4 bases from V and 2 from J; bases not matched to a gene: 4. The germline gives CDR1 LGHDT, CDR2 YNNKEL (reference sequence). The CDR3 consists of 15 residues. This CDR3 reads CASSRGRGFTDTQYF. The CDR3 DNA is TGTGCCAGCAGCCGCGGGAGGGGTTTCACAGATACGCAGTATTTT.

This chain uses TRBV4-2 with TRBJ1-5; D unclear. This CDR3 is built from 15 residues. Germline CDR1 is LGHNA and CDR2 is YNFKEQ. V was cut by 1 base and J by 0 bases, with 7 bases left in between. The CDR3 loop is CASSQVWNSNQPQHF. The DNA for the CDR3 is TGTGCCAGCAGCCAAGTGTGGAATAGCAATCAGCCCCAGCATTTT.

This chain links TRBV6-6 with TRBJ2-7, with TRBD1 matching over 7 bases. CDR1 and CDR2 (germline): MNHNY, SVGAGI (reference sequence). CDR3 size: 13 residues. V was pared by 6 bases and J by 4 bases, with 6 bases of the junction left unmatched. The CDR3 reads CASRTGDRYEQYF. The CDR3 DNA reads TGTGCCAGCAGAACAGGGGATCGATACGAGCAGTACTTC.

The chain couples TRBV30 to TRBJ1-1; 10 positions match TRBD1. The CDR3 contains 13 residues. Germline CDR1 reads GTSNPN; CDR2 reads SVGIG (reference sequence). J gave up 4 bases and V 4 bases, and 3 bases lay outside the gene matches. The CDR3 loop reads CAWTRTGGTEAFF. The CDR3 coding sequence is TGTGCCTGGACTCGGACAGGGGGCACTGAAGCTTTCTTT.

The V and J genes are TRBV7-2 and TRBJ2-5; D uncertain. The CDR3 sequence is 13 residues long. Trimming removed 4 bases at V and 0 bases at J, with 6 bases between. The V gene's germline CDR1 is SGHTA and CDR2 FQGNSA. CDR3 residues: CASSSPYQETQYF. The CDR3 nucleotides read TGTGCCAGCAGCTCCCCGTACCAAGAGACCCAGTACTTC.

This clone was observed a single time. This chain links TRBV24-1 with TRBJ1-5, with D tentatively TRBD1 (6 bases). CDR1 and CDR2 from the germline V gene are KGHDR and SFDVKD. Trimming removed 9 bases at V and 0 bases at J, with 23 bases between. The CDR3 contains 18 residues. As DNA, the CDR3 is TGTGCCACCCAAGGGGGTGCCGGGGGAATTTATAGCAATCAGCCCCAGCATTTT. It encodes CATQGGAGGIYSNQPQHF.

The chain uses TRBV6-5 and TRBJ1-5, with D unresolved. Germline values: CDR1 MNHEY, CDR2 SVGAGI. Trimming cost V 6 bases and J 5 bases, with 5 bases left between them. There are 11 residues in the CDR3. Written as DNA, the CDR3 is TGTGCCAGCAGGGATTATCAGCCCCAGCATTTT. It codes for CASRDYQPQHF.

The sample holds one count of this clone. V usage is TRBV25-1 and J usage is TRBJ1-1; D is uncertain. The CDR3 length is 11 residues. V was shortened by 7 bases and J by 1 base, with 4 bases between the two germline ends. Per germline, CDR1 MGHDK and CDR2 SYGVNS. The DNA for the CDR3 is TGTGCCAGCATACGGAACACTGAAGCTTTCTTT. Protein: CASIRNTEAFF.

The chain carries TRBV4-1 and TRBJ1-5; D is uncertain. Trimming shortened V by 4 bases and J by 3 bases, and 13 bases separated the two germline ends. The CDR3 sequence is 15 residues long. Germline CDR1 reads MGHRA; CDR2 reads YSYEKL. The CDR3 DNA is TGCGCCAGCAGCCCTGTATCCGCCGACAATCAGCCCCAGCATTTT. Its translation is CASSPVSADNQPQHF.

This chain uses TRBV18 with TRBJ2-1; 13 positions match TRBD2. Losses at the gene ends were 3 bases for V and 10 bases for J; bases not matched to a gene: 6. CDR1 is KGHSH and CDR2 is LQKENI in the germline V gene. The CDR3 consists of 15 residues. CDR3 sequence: CASSPPGLAGSEQFF. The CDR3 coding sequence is TGTGCCAGCTCACCTCCGGGACTAGCGGGATCGGAGCAGTTCTTC.

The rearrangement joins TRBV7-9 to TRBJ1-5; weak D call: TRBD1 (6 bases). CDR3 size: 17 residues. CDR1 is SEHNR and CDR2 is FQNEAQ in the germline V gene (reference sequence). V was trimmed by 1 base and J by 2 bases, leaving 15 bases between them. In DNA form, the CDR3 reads TGTGCCAGCAGCTTAGGCCAGGGGCTCTTAGGCAATCAGCCCCAGCATTTT. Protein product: CASSLGQGLLGNQPQHF.

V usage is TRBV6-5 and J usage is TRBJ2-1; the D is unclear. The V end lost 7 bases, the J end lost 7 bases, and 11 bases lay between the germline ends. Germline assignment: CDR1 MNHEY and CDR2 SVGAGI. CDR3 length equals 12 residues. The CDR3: CASTEVGNEQFF. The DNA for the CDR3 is TGTGCCAGCACCGAGGTGGGGAATGAGCAGTTCTTC.

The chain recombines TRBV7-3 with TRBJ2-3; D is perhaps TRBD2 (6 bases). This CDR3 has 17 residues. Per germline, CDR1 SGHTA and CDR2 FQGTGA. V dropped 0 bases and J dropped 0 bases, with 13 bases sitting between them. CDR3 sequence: CASSLTVGGISTDTQYF. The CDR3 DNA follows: TGTGCCAGCAGCTTAACAGTGGGCGGGATTAGCACAGATACGCAGTATTTT.

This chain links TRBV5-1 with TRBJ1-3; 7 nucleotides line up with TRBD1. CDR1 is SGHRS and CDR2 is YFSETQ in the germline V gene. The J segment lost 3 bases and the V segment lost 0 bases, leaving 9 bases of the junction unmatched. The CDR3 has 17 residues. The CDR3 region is CASSLALDRVSGNTIYF. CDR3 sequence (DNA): TGCGCCAGCAGCTTGGCACTTGACAGGGTAAGTGGAAACACCATATATTTT.